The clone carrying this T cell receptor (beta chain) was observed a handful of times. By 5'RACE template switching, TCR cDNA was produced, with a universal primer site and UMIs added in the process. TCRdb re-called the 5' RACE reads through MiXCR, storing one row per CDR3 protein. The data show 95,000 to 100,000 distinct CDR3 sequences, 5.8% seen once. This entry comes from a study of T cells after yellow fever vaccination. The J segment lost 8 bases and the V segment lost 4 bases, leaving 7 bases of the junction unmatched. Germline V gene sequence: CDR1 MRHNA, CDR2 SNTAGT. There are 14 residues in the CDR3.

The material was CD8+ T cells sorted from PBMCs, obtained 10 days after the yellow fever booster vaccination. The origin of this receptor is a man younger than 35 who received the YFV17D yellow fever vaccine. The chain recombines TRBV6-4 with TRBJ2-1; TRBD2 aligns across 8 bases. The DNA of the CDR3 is TGTGCCAGCAGTGCGGGGGGGGGCGAAGATGAGCAGTTCTTC. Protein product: CASSAGGGEDEQFF.